This TCR beta chain stems from a study of CD8+ T cells in alopecia areata. Sorting of CD4+ cells into CD25+CD127- cells was performed for 5 or 6 patients. Collected material from alopecia areata patients comprised lesional scalp punch biopsies and peripheral blood. The authors extracted RNA and reverse transcribed it into cDNA as the sequencing template. The protocol was immunoSEQ multiplex PCR, while the TCRdb copy is restricted to in-frame clones and leaves out a portion. In the table there are 35,000 or so clones, 45% to 55% of which are singletons. The sequence derives from a human donor with alopecia areata. The sample was CD4+ Tregs sorted from blood.

CDR3 sequence reads: CASSLFPVGYTF. The CDR3 DNA sequence: TGTGCCAGCAGCTTGTTTCCGGTTGGCTACACCTTC. The chain recombines TRBV5-4 with TRBJ1-2, with D hard to call. Germline V lookup: CDR1 SGHNT, CDR2 YYREEE (reference sequence). The CDR3 runs to 12 residues. Trimming stripped 1 base from V and 7 bases from J, with 8 bases between. Supplemented by reference TRBV5-4 and TRBJ1-2, the full variable domain reads ETGVTQSPTHLIKTRGQQVTLRCSSQSGHNTVSWYQQALGQGPQFIFQYYREEENGRGNFPPRFSGLQFPNYSSELNVNALELDDSALYLCASSLFPVGYTFGSGTRLTVV.